The next 15 T cell receptor beta chains were all read from a single sample in a study of T cell repertoires in cytomegalovirus infection. For these TCRs, the target antigens are not known. Each CDR3 protein is one row after TCRdb ran MiXCR on the reads. The data contain about 920,000 distinct CDR3 sequences, 30% to 40% of them seen just once; the ten biggest clones take up over 10%. The specimen comprised cultured CD8+ T cells from PBMCs, sampled from culture after CMV antigen stimulation. The receptor source for this set is a human donor in good health (CMV status not recorded). Some clones in this sample may be carry-over from other donors' samples.

This rearrangement joins TRBV12-5 to TRBJ2-2; D may be TRBD2 (6 bases). Per germline, CDR1 LGHNT and CDR2 FRNRAP. Trimming took off 1 base at V and 3 bases at J, with 9 bases between the two ends. The CDR3 is made up of 15 amino acids. The CDR3 sequence is CASGLGGGYTGELFF. In DNA form, the CDR3 reads TGTGCTAGTGGTTTGGGGGGAGGTTACACCGGGGAGCTGTTTTTT.

This clonotype has a single count. The genes are TRBV7-6 and TRBJ2-3; TRBD1 or TRBD2 may be the D gene (6 bases each). Trimming pared 4 bases from V and 2 bases from J, leaving 13 bases between. The germline V gene encodes CDR1 SGHVS and CDR2 FNYEAQ. This CDR3 has 15 amino acids. DNA for the CDR3: TGTGCCAGCAGCTCAGTAGGGGGGCACACAGATACGCAGTATTTT. This codes for CASSSVGGHTDTQYF.

The chain is built from TRBV4-3 and TRBJ2-2, with 8 bases identical to TRBD1. The CDR3 loop spans 15 amino acids. The germline V gene encodes CDR1 LGHNA and CDR2 YSLEER. J was trimmed by 6 bases and V by 4 bases; bases with no gene match: 7. CDR3 sequence (DNA): TGCGCCAGCAGCCCCAGGGGGCTGGTCCCCGGGGAGCTGTTTTTT. Protein: CASSPRGLVPGELFF.

The gene calls are TRBV5-4 and TRBJ1-3; D gene ambiguous. Germline assignment: CDR1 SGHNT and CDR2 YYREEE (reference sequence). The V end was cut by 1 base, the J end by 6 bases, with 8 bases between. The CDR3 loop spans 13 amino acids. The CDR3 here is CASSLNSQNTIYF. DNA of the CDR3: TGTGCCAGCAGCTTGAACAGCCAAAACACCATATATTTT.

To note about this clonotype: Since the CDR3 does not end with the conserved phenylalanine or tryptophan, this likely comes from a read error. This rearrangement joins TRBV6-1 to TRBJ1-1; perhaps TRBD1 as D (5 bases). Germline-derived CDR1 and CDR2 are MNHNS and SASEGT. Trimming took 6 bases from V and 3 from J, leaving 14 bases between them. The CDR3 runs to 14 residues. CDR3 sequence reads: CASSHSGYDTEAFS. CDR3 DNA sequence: TGTGCCAGCAGCCATTCAGGGTACGACACTGAAGCTTTCTCT.

This sequence joins TRBV6-4 and TRBJ1-2; D gene uncertain. The CDR3 length is 12 residues. V dropped 4 bases and J dropped 10 bases, with 13 bases sitting between them. The V gene's germline CDR1 is MRHNA and CDR2 SNTAGT. Here the CDR3 DNA reads TGTGCCAGCAGTGGAATAGTAGGCAACTACACCTTC. Encoded protein: CASSGIVGNYTF.

The chain recombines TRBV29-1 with TRBJ2-1; D remains unclear. Per germline, CDR1 SQVTM and CDR2 ANQGSEA. With 3 bases removed from V and 5 bases from J, the gap between germline ends came to 17 bases. The CDR3 contains 15 residues. The CDR3 sequence is CSVEGWSDADNEQFF. CDR3 bases: TGCAGCGTTGAGGGGTGGTCCGACGCTGACAATGAGCAGTTCTTC.

This clonotype was seen a few times. The CDR3 sequence: CASSQVLAAPYNEQFF. DNA of the CDR3: TGCGCCAGCAGCCAAGTCCTAGCAGCACCCTACAATGAGCAGTTCTTC. V and J are TRBV4-1 and TRBJ2-1, with a possible D match to TRBD2 (5 bases). The CDR3 length is 16 residues. Per the germline V gene, CDR1 is MGHRA and CDR2 is YSYEKL. V lost 1 base, J lost 2 bases, and 12 bases lay in between.

The sample holds a few counts of this clonotype. The chain carries TRBV19 and TRBJ2-5, with 9 bases fitting TRBD1. Germline V gene lookup returns CDR1 LNHDA and CDR2 SQIVND (reference sequence). V trimming: 8 bases; J trimming: 5 bases; junction bases outside the gene matches: 12. The CDR3 totals 15 residues. The CDR3 protein is CASSGTGTFSETQYF. The CDR3 DNA is TGTGCCAGTTCCGGGACAGGGACGTTTTCCGAGACCCAGTACTTC.

The chain links TRBV5-6 to TRBJ2-1; D remains ambiguous. The germline V gene has CDR1 SGHDT and CDR2 YYEEEE. The CDR3 is made up of 14 amino acids. Trimming shortened V by 5 bases and J by 0 bases, and 9 bases separated the two germline ends. In DNA form, the CDR3 reads TGTGCCAGCAGTCCTGAGTACTCCTACAATGAGCAGTTCTTC. This codes for CASSPEYSYNEQFF.

The chain joins TRBV2 to TRBJ2-7, with 7 nucleotides matching TRBD1. CDR1 is SNHLY, CDR2 FYNNEI, per germline. This CDR3 has 13 residues. J gave up 1 base and V 8 bases, and 5 bases lay outside the gene matches. For the CDR3, the DNA is TGTGCCAGCGGCTGGGACAGTTCCTACGAGCAGTACGTC. This sequence encodes CASGWDSSYEQYV.

In its sample, this clonotype was seen a few times. The gene calls are TRBV28 and TRBJ2-4; unclear D gene. Looked up from germline, CDR1 is MDHEN and CDR2 is SYDVKM. V lost 7 bases and J lost 3, with 13 bases in between. The CDR3 sequence is 14 residues long. The DNA of the CDR3 is TGTGCCAGCATCGAAAGGGCTGACAAAAACATTCAGTACTTC. Amino acid sequence: CASIERADKNIQYF.

Regarding this clonotype: One junction end does not reproduce the germline sequence, and a read error may be involved. This rearrangement joins TRBV12-3 or TRBV12-4 to TRBJ2-2; no firm D call. This CDR3 contains 14 residues. This chain's CDR3 is CASSFRTNSGELFF. The CDR3 DNA reads TGTGCCAGCAGTTTTCGGACGAACTCCGGGGAGCTGTTTTTT.

This chain connects TRBV13 to TRBJ1-5, with D possibly matching TRBD1 (5 bases). Trimming pared 5 bases from V and 5 bases from J, leaving 16 bases between. From germline, CDR1 is PRHDT and CDR2 FYEKMQ (reference sequence). This CDR3 comprises 15 residues. CDR3 protein: CASSPGVPGDQPQHF. The CDR3 DNA follows: TGTGCCAGCAGCCCGGGGGTTCCTGGGGATCAGCCCCAGCATTTT.

This clonotype was observed many times. This chain joins TRBV25-1 and TRBJ1-2, with D maybe TRBD1 (6 bases). Trimming pared 2 bases from V and 8 bases from J, leaving 12 bases between. Germline values: CDR1 MGHDK, CDR2 SYGVNS. The CDR3 runs to 13 residues. The CDR3 region is CASSEGPRGGYTF. CDR3 bases: TGTGCCAGCAGTGAAGGGCCTAGGGGGGGCTACACCTTC.